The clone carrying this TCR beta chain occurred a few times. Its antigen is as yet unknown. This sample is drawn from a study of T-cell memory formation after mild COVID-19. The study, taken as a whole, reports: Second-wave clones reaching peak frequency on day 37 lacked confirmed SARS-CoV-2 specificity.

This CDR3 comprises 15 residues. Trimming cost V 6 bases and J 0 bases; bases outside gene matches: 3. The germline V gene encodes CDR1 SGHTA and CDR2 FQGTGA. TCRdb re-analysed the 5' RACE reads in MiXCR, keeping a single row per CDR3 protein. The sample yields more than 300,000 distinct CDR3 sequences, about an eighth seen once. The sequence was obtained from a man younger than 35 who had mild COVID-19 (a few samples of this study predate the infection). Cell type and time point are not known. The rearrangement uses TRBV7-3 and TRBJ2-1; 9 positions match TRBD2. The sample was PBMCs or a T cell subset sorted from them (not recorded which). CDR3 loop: CASRSSGGSYNEQFF. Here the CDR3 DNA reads TGTGCCAGCAGGAGTAGCGGGGGCTCCTACAATGAGCAGTTCTTC.